A single sample is the source of the 26 T cell receptor beta chains below, sequenced in a study of identical twins. TCRdb ran MiXCR on the 5' RACE reads and lists one entry per CDR3 protein. The sample lists about 210,000 distinct CDR3 sequences; over 8% were seen once. The sample consisted of memory (CD45RO+) T cells sorted from blood. The receptors here all came from a young woman in good health.

At least ten counts were recorded for this clonotype. The chain has TRBV5-1 and TRBJ1-1; D is perhaps TRBD1 (5 bases). The CDR3 is 13 residues long. Germline assignment: CDR1 SGHRS and CDR2 YFSETQ. V was cut by 5 bases and J by 1 base, with 9 bases left in between. CDR3 in amino acids: CASSHGQNTEAFF. DNA for the CDR3: TGCGCCAGCAGTCATGGACAGAACACTGAAGCTTTCTTT.

This clonotype has a handful of counts. The chain recombines TRBV7-2 with TRBJ1-5; tentative D call: TRBD1 (6 bases). Trimming left V 1 base short and J 3 bases short, with 7 bases between. This CDR3 is 14 amino acids long. CDR1 is SGHTA, CDR2 FQGNSA, per germline. DNA for the CDR3: TGTGCCAGCAGCTTAGACAGGGCCAATCAGCCCCAGCATTTT. Translated: CASSLDRANQPQHF.

This clonotype was observed many times. V and J are TRBV5-1 and TRBJ2-1, with 9 bases lining up with TRBD1. The germline V gene has CDR1 SGHRS and CDR2 YFSETQ. With 8 bases clipped from V and 6 bases from J, the junction kept 9 bases outside the gene matches. The CDR3 consists of 14 residues. The DNA for the CDR3 is TGCGCCAGTTCTGGACAGGGGCCAATCAATGAGCAGTTCTTC. Translating gives CASSGQGPINEQFF.

The chain employs TRBV7-2 and TRBJ1-1; 9 bases match TRBD1. With 0 bases clipped from V and 1 base from J, the junction kept 3 bases outside the gene matches. CDR1 is SGHTA and CDR2 is FQGNSA in the germline V gene. There are 16 residues in the CDR3. CDR3 nucleotide sequence: TGTGCCAGCAGCTTAGCGGGGACAGGGAGGAACACTGAAGCTTTCTTT. This gives the protein CASSLAGTGRNTEAFF. Drawing the rest from reference TRBV7-2 and TRBJ1-1, the complete variable domain is GAGVSQSPSNKVTEKGKDVELRCDPISGHTALYWYRQSLGQGLEFLIYFQGNSAPDKSGLPSDRFSAERTGGSVSTLTIQRTQQEDSAVYLCASSLAGTGRNTEAFFGQGTRLTVV.

The chain employs TRBV15 and TRBJ2-1; D gene uncertain. The germline CDR1 and CDR2 sequences are LNHNV and YYDKDF (reference sequence). This CDR3 has 15 residues. The V end was cut by 0 bases, the J end by 3 bases, with 9 bases between. The CDR3 bases are TGTGCCACCAGCAGAGATCATGGCAACTACAATGAGCAGTTCTTC. This sequence encodes CATSRDHGNYNEQFF.

This clonotype occurred a few times. The chain carries TRBV20-1 and TRBJ2-1; the match to TRBD2 covers 11 bases. The CDR3 spans 14 residues. The V gene's germline CDR1 is DFQATT and CDR2 SNEGSKA (reference sequence). The junction had 9 bases not matched to a gene; V was cut back by 5 bases and J by 9 bases. As DNA, the CDR3 is TGCAGTGCTCGCGGACTAGCGGGTGGGGGTGAGCAGTTCTTC. It translates to CSARGLAGGGEQFF.

This clonotype was counted many times. J is TRBJ2-5 and V is TRBV5-1, with a weak D call TRBD2 (6 bases). Germline CDR1 reads SGHRS; CDR2 reads YFSETQ. V lost 4 bases and J 5 bases, leaving 15 bases between the germline ends. The CDR3 sequence is 14 residues long. In DNA form, the CDR3 reads TGCGCCAGCAGCCTGTTTGGGGGGATCGAGACCCAGTACTTC. Its translation is CASSLFGGIETQYF.

This clonotype was observed at least ten times. The rearrangement links TRBV6-5 to TRBJ1-1; a weak D match, TRBD1 (5 bases). There are 13 residues in the CDR3. Trimming took 2 bases from V and 1 from J, leaving 5 bases between them. Germline CDR1 is MNHEY and CDR2 is SVGAGI. CDR3 DNA sequence: TGTGCCAGCAGTTACCAGGGGAACACTGAAGCTTTCTTT. Amino acid sequence: CASSYQGNTEAFF.

The chain carries TRBV15 and TRBJ2-7; D possibly matches TRBD1 or TRBD2 (5 bases each). Germline V gene lookup returns CDR1 LNHNV and CDR2 YYDKDF (reference sequence). The CDR3 extends over 14 amino acids. With 1 base removed from V and 0 bases from J, the gap between germline ends came to 7 bases. The CDR3 loop is CATSRGGDSYEQYF. CDR3 coding DNA: TGTGCCACCAGCAGAGGAGGGGACTCCTACGAGCAGTACTTC.

This clonotype came up many times. This rearrangement joins TRBV5-6 to TRBJ1-3; D remains unclear. V was clipped by 2 bases and J by 0 bases, with 12 bases between them. CDR1 and CDR2 (germline): SGHDT, YYEEEE. CDR3 length: 16 residues. This CDR3 is CASSFGWGSSGNTIYF. The CDR3 region has the DNA TGTGCCAGCAGCTTCGGATGGGGAAGCTCTGGAAACACCATATATTTT.

The gene calls are TRBV7-9 and TRBJ2-1; 8 bases map to TRBD1. CDR3 size: 15 residues. Germline V gene lookup returns CDR1 SEHNR and CDR2 FQNEAQ (reference sequence). Trimming removed 5 bases from V and 4 bases from J; junction bases left unmatched: 7. CDR3 bases: TGTGCCAGCAGCCCAGGGGGCTTGGTGTACAATGAGCAGTTCTTC. It yields the protein CASSPGGLVYNEQFF.

CDR3 DNA: TGTGCCAGCTCACCCAGCCGGGGGCGAGGGGAGCAGTACTTC. This translates into CASSPSRGRGEQYF. This chain uses TRBV18 with TRBJ2-7; either TRBD1 or TRBD2 may supply D (6 bases each). The V end was cut by 3 bases, the J end by 7 bases, with 16 bases between. The germline gives CDR1 KGHSH, CDR2 LQKENI. The CDR3 runs 14 residues.

The chain couples TRBV28 to TRBJ2-7, with TRBD1 identical over 7 bases. The CDR3 consists of 12 residues. Germline V gene sequence: CDR1 MDHEN, CDR2 SYDVKM. V lost 8 bases to trimming and J lost 2 bases; unmatched junction nucleotides: 3. The CDR3 bases are TGTGCCAGCGGGACAGTTCCCTACGAGCAGTACTTC. Its translation is CASGTVPYEQYF. Filled out from reference TRBV28 and TRBJ2-7, the complete variable domain reads DVKVTQSSRYLVKRTGEKVFLECVQDMDHENMFWYRQDPGLGLRLIYFSYDVKMKEKGDIPEGYSVSREKKERFSLILESASTNQTSMYLCASGTVPYEQYFGPGTRLTVT.

The chain carries TRBV5-6 and TRBJ2-4; tentatively, D is TRBD2 (6 bases). The germline V gene encodes CDR1 SGHDT and CDR2 YYEEEE. This CDR3 is 13 amino acids long. The V gene lost 7 bases and the J gene lost 8 bases, with 16 bases spanning the gap. CDR3 region: CASGRLERDIQYF. The CDR3 coding sequence is TGTGCCAGCGGCCGCCTTGAGCGGGACATTCAGTACTTC.

This clonotype has at least ten counts. V and J are TRBV20-1 and TRBJ2-5; 7 bases align to TRBD2. CDR1 and CDR2 from the germline V gene are DFQATT and SNEGSKA (reference sequence). The junction had 9 bases not matched to a gene; V was cut back by 3 bases and J by 2 bases. This CDR3 has 15 residues. The CDR3 loop reads CSARGLASGQETQYF. The CDR3 DNA reads TGCAGTGCTAGGGGGTTGGCTAGCGGACAAGAGACCCAGTACTTC.

The V and J genes are TRBV3-1 and TRBJ2-1, with 8 bases lining up with TRBD2. Germline CDR1 is LGHDT and CDR2 is YNNKEL (reference sequence). With 4 bases clipped from V and 15 bases from J, the junction kept 11 bases outside the gene matches. The CDR3 consists of 13 residues. Written as DNA, the CDR3 is TGTGCCAGCAGCCCTACGGGGGGGACGGAGACGTTCTTC. This translates into CASSPTGGTETFF.

The chain combines TRBV6-1 with TRBJ1-1; the D is unclear. Between the trimmed V and J ends, which lost 6 bases and 0 bases, there was a span of 20 bases. Germline CDR1 and CDR2: MNHNS and SASEGT. This CDR3 is built from 17 residues. The CDR3 DNA reads TGTGCCAGCAGCTCTTCCCGCCCACCGCTCCTGAACACTGAAGCTTTCTTT. Translated, it gives CASSSSRPPLLNTEAFF.

This chain links TRBV9 with TRBJ2-3, with D possibly matching TRBD1 (6 bases). With 4 bases removed from V and 0 bases from J, the gap between germline ends came to 9 bases. Germline values: CDR1 SGDLS, CDR2 YYNGEE. This CDR3 is built from 14 residues. DNA for the CDR3: TGTGCCAGCAGCCGACAGGCTAGCACAGATACGCAGTATTTT. Translating it yields CASSRQASTDTQYF. The full variable domain, rest sourced from reference TRBV9 and TRBJ2-3, is DSGVTQTPKHLITATGQRVTLRCSPRSGDLSVYWYQQSLDQGLQFLIQYYNGEERAKGNILERFSAQQFPDLHSELNLSSLELGDSALYFCASSRQASTDTQYFGPGTRLTVL.

V usage is TRBV6-2 or TRBV6-3 and J usage is TRBJ2-1; D possibly corresponds to TRBD2 (5 bases). In germline, CDR1 is MNHEY, CDR2 SVGEGT. V was shortened by 3 bases and J by 3 bases, with 30 bases between the two germline ends. The CDR3 contains 21 residues. The CDR3 DNA reads TGTGCCAGCAGTTATCCGATTCGTTCTAGCCTAAGTCGACCCCGCTACAATGAGCAGTTCTTC. This gives the protein CASSYPIRSSLSRPRYNEQFF.

The CDR3 sequence is CATRPASTDTQYF. The CDR3 DNA is TGCGCCACCCGGCCGGCTAGCACAGATACGCAGTATTTT. This rearrangement joins TRBV5-1 to TRBJ2-3; no reliable D call. This CDR3 contains 13 residues. Trimming pared 9 bases from V and 0 bases from J, leaving 11 bases between. CDR1 SGHRS and CDR2 YFSETQ come from the germline V gene.

This clonotype was counted only a few times. The chain combines TRBV12-3 or TRBV12-4 with TRBJ1-5; D is perhaps TRBD1 (6 bases). The CDR3 runs 15 residues. Trimming took 8 bases from V and 0 from J, leaving 14 bases between them. CDR3 nucleotides: TGTGCCAGCGGCAGGGGACCTTTTAGCAATCAGCCCCAGCATTTT. As protein: CASGRGPFSNQPQHF.

This clonotype occurred many times. The CDR3 loop reads CASSLRPGQGPYEQYF. CDR3 sequence (DNA): TGCGCCAGCAGCTTGAGGCCGGGACAGGGACCCTACGAGCAGTACTTC. The chain is built from TRBV5-1 and TRBJ2-7, with 9 bases aligning to TRBD1. Germline values: CDR1 SGHRS, CDR2 YFSETQ. The V segment lost 1 base and the J segment 2 bases; nucleotides outside the gene matches: 7. This CDR3 comprises 16 residues.

The V gene is TRBV12-3 or TRBV12-4, the J gene TRBJ1-5; the D gene is possibly TRBD1 (5 bases). The CDR3 is 12 amino acids. Trimming stripped 5 bases from V and 11 bases from J, with 13 bases between. CDR3 loop: CASSTLRGAQHF. CDR3 DNA sequence: TGTGCCAGCAGTACCCTCCGGGGCGCCCAGCATTTT.

The chain uses TRBV9 and TRBJ1-2; 7 bases align to TRBD1. Germline V gene data show CDR1 as SGDLS and CDR2 as YYNGEE. The ends lost 8 bases at V and 3 bases at J; junction bases unmatched: 22. This CDR3 spans 18 amino acids. For the CDR3, the DNA is TGTGCCAGTACACCTCAGATGGGACAGCCAAAAAGGGACTATGGCTACACCTTC. Protein product: CASTPQMGQPKRDYGYTF.

The rearrangement links TRBV6-1 to TRBJ2-3, with 7 bases that match TRBD1. Per the germline V gene, CDR1 is MNHNS and CDR2 is SASEGT. The CDR3 sequence is 14 residues long. J was trimmed by 4 bases and V by 8 bases; bases with no gene match: 9. The CDR3 is CASLDRVEADTQYF. The CDR3 coding sequence is TGTGCCAGCCTTGACAGGGTCGAAGCAGATACGCAGTATTTT.

This clonotype was counted only a few times. CDR3 region: CSARETPNYGYTF. The CDR3 nucleotides are TGCAGTGCTAGAGAGACACCCAACTATGGCTACACCTTC. The V and J genes are TRBV20-1 and TRBJ1-2, with D unclear. The CDR3 loop spans 13 amino acids. With 0 bases removed from V and 2 bases from J, the gap between germline ends came to 7 bases. CDR1 and CDR2 (germline): DFQATT, SNEGSKA (reference sequence).